This TCR beta chain was sequenced during a study of shared clonotypes between healthy human individuals. Findings of the study overall: The generation probabilities recorded for non-shared clonotypes fell below those of clonotypes shared by all four donors. Across a handful of donors, naive CD4 shared about 5%, naive CD8 more than 3%, memory CD4 roughly 2.3%, memory CD8 0.4% to 0.5%. Estimated richness was generally greater in naive than memory subsets.

In the authors' workflow: ImmunoSEQ sequences covered only the junction and lacked quality scores; filtering therefore differed. The repertoire was sequenced with immunoSEQ multiplex PCR; TCRdb's copy has only in-frame clones and lacks some. V and J calls and clone size are those listed in that table; D and trimming were worked out from the DNA. The repertoire consists of some 1 million clones, with 70% to 80% occurring once and the leading ten covering roughly 1.5%. Only one count was recorded for this clone. Its antigen is unknown. The clonotype comes from a man younger than 35 in good health. The sample comprised memory CD4+ T cells sorted from blood. Subset in this sample: CD45RA-negative fraction.

The CDR3 is CASSPDRVETYEQYF. CDR3 DNA sequence: TGTGCCAGTAGTCCTGACAGGGTTGAAACCTACGAGCAGTACTTC. The chain has TRBV19 and TRBJ2-7; TRBD1 agrees at 7 bases. The V segment lost 5 bases and the J segment 2 bases; nucleotides outside the gene matches: 9. The CDR3 is 15 residues long. Per germline, CDR1 LNHDA and CDR2 SQIVND (reference sequence).